This TCR beta chain was captured in a study of early T cells in non-severe SARS-CoV-2 infection (dated by TCRdb to 2020 to 2022). Turning to the overall study: Bulk RNA from unsorted whole blood was used for TCR sequencing, so alpha and beta chains could not be paired.

Sequences GTSNPN (CDR1) and SVGIG (CDR2) are obtained from the germline V gene (reference sequence). V and J lose 1 base and 1 base, and a span of 16 bases separates them. Including cysteine and phenylalanine, the CDR3 has 16 amino acids. Of the read, only the CDR3 DNA is kept; its 48 bases are in frame from base 1. The full study reports these points: VDJdb matching was skewed toward anti-spike CD8 responses and likely underestimated virus-specific expansions by missing private and CD4 specificities.

Library creation used 5' RACE. The instrument given in TCRdb is NextSeq 500. The TCR library protocol attached unique molecular identifiers to individual cDNA molecules to correct for sequencing error and PCR bias. Both TCR alpha and beta chains were sequenced, and tight co-correlation was observed between alpha and beta sequence abundances in each sample. The authors' pipeline ran thus. Decombinator V4 was used to perform V gene, J gene and CDR3 annotation of TCR sequences. Expanded TCRs were defined as changing significantly between any two time points under a Poisson model with p below 0.0001. TCR abundances were normalised to the total number of TCRs sequenced per sample and expressed as counts per million. MAIT TCRs were defined by TRAV1-2 paired with TRAJ12, TRAJ20 or TRAJ33, and iNKT TCRs by TRAV10 paired with TRAJ18. VDJdb, accessed 1 November 2021, was searched for CMV, EBV and SARS-CoV-2 annotated TCRs, excluding TCRs annotated for multiple antigens. The raw public data were reprocessed by TCRdb itself: fastp quality trimming at Q25, MiXCR clonotype calling, in-frame beta chains only. When rows share a CDR3 protein, they turn into one entry using the most common DNA and genes. These V and J calls rely on TCRdb rather than the paper's analysis. The sample table lists 98,000 or so distinct CDR3 sequences, roughly an eighth of them with a count of one. Of the sample, around 2.9% falls within the top ten clones.

Set within a cohort of healthcare workers in London, UK, this nested case-control study involved weekly PCR testing of nasopharyngeal swabs along with blood sampling. Healthcare workers were recruited between 23 and 31 March 2020, during the week of the UK lockdown, and were followed weekly for up to roughly 16 weeks. Details on this clonotype: The antigen this receptor binds is unknown. No base quality information exists; no much larger clone differs at one position.

The TCR was taken from an adult who was a healthcare worker with PCR-confirmed SARS-CoV-2 infection or an uninfected control (not recorded which). Sequenced material: whole blood. The rearranged segments are TRBV30 and TRBJ1-1; D gene: possibly TRBD1, on 6 matching bases. The base sequence is TGTGCCTGGAGTGCAAAGCAGGGGTTTTGGAACACTGAAGCTTTCTTT. Translation gives CAWSAKQGFWNTEAFF.